This TCR beta chain was recovered during a study of neurological immune-mediated disorders. cDNA was made by 5'RACE with 10-nucleotide random UMIs. TCRdb recomputed calls from the 5' RACE reads with MiXCR, one row per CDR3 protein. The repertoire has under 80,000 distinct CDR3 sequences, 3.9% of them found once; the top ten carry about 1.5%. General study findings and limits: There was no clinical or MRI feature that showed an association with the multiple sclerosis repertoire cluster. One related-CDR3 cluster, identified by phylogenetic grouping, held the repertoires of 18 of 34 multiple sclerosis patients and was a possible signature. None of the CDR3 amino acid sequences of expanded clones were shared across subjects, and this suggested private repertoires in all groups.

This clonotype was counted many times. Antigen unknown. Germline values: CDR1 ENHRY, CDR2 SYGVKD. V was cut by 0 bases and J by 4 bases, with 6 bases left in between. CDR3 length: 13 residues. The rearrangement uses TRBV10-3 and TRBJ2-5, with D uncertain. The TCR was taken from a man aged 30 to 39 with multiple sclerosis. The sequencing sample was made of PBMCs. The CDR3 protein is CAISESPLETQYF. DNA of the CDR3: TGTGCCATCAGTGAGTCACCCTTAGAGACCCAGTACTTC.